One and the same sample provided the 16 T cell receptor beta chains below, sequenced in a study of T cell responses to AZD1222 COVID-19 vaccine. The protocol was immunoSEQ multiplex PCR, while the TCRdb copy is restricted to in-frame clones and leaves out a portion. Counted here are about 89,000 clones, 89% occurring once; the ten biggest clones make up 5% to 6%. Specimen: peripheral blood, collected 28 days after the second AZD1222 dose. These receptors came from an adult who received the AZD1222 COVID-19 vaccine.

In regard to this clone: The junction departs from germline at one end; a sequencing error may be responsible. The genes are TRBV2 and TRBJ2-2; 7 bases align to TRBD1. Germline V CDR1 and CDR2: SNHLY, FYNNEI. The CDR3 is 14 residues long. CDR3 sequence reads: CASSEDRDPGELFF. DNA of the CDR3: TGTGCCAGCAGCGAAGACAGGGACCCCGGGGAGCTGTTTTTT.

The CDR3 spells CASSYAEQGYEQYF. Here the CDR3 DNA reads TGTGCCAGCAGTTACGCGGAACAGGGTTACGAGCAGTACTTC. The genes are TRBV6-5 and TRBJ2-7, with TRBD1 as a possible D gene (6 bases). V lost 2 bases, J lost 4 bases, and 12 bases lay in between. From germline, CDR1 is MNHEY and CDR2 SVGAGI. The CDR3 has 14 amino acids.

V usage is TRBV4-1 and J usage is TRBJ2-2; no clear D gene. V was clipped by 3 bases and J by 2 bases, with 13 bases between them. CDR1 is MGHRA, CDR2 YSYEKL, per germline. The CDR3 runs 16 residues. This chain's CDR3 is CASSQGQPLNTGELFF. DNA of the CDR3: TGCGCCAGCAGCCAGGGTCAACCGCTTAACACCGGGGAGCTGTTTTTT.

V gene TRBV7-9 combines with J gene TRBJ1-2; possible D gene TRBD1, 6 bases. CDR3 length: 12 residues. The germline V gene encodes CDR1 SEHNR and CDR2 FQNEAQ (reference sequence). With 9 bases removed from V and 1 base from J, the gap between germline ends came to 9 bases. This chain's CDR3 is CASSQGNYGYTF. The CDR3 nucleotides read TGTGCCAGTTCACAGGGTAACTATGGCTACACCTTC.

The chain joins TRBV9 to TRBJ1-2; 7 positions agree with TRBD1. The CDR3 is made up of 14 amino acids. The J segment lost 4 bases and the V segment lost 7 bases, leaving 10 bases of the junction unmatched. The germline V gene encodes CDR1 SGDLS and CDR2 YYNGEE. The CDR3 reads CASAGGQRFYGYTF. The CDR3 DNA reads TGTGCCAGCGCGGGGGGACAGAGATTCTATGGCTACACCTTC.

This chain connects TRBV5-1 to TRBJ1-2, with D uncertain. V lost 0 bases, J lost 7 bases, and 16 bases lay in between. CDR1 and CDR2 from the germline V gene are SGHRS and YFSETQ. The CDR3 has 15 residues. CDR3 DNA: TGCGCCAGCAGCTTGGCGGCGGGCTCCCAGGTTGGCTACACCTTC. This translates into CASSLAAGSQVGYTF.

DNA of the CDR3: TGTGCCAGCAGTAGCACAGGGATTGGTGAAGCTTTCTTT. Translated, it gives CASSSTGIGEAFF. The chain has TRBV12-3 or TRBV12-4 and TRBJ1-1, with D possibly being TRBD1 (6 bases). CDR3 size: 13 residues. Trimming cost V 5 bases and J 7 bases, with 14 bases left between them.

The chain carries TRBV19 and TRBJ1-1, with 10 bases that match TRBD1. CDR3 length: 14 residues. CDR1 is LNHDA, CDR2 SQIVND, per germline (reference sequence). V lost 3 bases and J lost 6; bases outside the gene matches: 4. This CDR3 reads CASSIRQGAAEAFF. In DNA form, the CDR3 reads TGTGCCAGTAGTATTAGACAGGGGGCAGCTGAAGCTTTCTTT.

This clone showed up just a few times. The CDR3 loop is CATRLGANQPQHF. The CDR3 nucleotides are TGTGCCACCCGGCTGGGGGCCAATCAGCCCCAGCATTTT. The chain carries TRBV7-2 and TRBJ1-5, with TRBD1 as a possible D gene (6 bases). The CDR3 is made up of 13 amino acids. The germline gives CDR1 SGHTA, CDR2 FQGNSA. Trimming shortened V by 10 bases and J by 3 bases, and 13 bases separated the two germline ends. The whole variable domain, remainder taken from reference TRBV7-2 and TRBJ1-5, is GAGVSQSPSNKVTEKGKDVELRCDPISGHTALYWYRQSLGQGLEFLIYFQGNSAPDKSGLPSDRFSAERTGGSVSTLTIQRTQQEDSAVYLCATRLGANQPQHFGDGTRLSIL.

The V and J genes are TRBV19 and TRBJ2-1; D is perhaps TRBD1 (5 bases). Germline V CDR1 and CDR2: LNHDA, SQIVND (reference sequence). V was trimmed by 1 base and J by 6 bases, leaving 7 bases between them. The CDR3 runs to 13 residues. Here the CDR3 DNA reads TGTGCCAGTAGTATAGCAGGGATCAATGAGCAGTTCTTC. It encodes CASSIAGINEQFF.

This rearrangement joins TRBV3-1 (or the pseudogene TRBV3-2) to TRBJ1-4; D perhaps matches TRBD1 (5 bases). This CDR3 is built from 17 residues. The germline V gene has CDR1 LGHDT and CDR2 YNNKEL (reference sequence). V was shortened by 1 base and J by 0 bases, with 12 bases between the two germline ends. The CDR3 sequence is CASSQGGRAATNEKLFF. The CDR3 nucleotides read TGTGCCAGCAGCCAAGGCGGCAGGGCCGCAACTAATGAAAAACTGTTTTTT.

V gene TRBV12-3 or TRBV12-4 combines with J gene TRBJ1-1; tentative D call: TRBD1 (5 bases). V shed 5 bases and J shed 7 bases, with 14 bases lying between them. The CDR3 extends over 13 amino acids. For the CDR3, the DNA is TGTGCCAGCAGTCCCGGCGGGGGTTTTGAAGCTTTCTTT. Translation gives CASSPGGGFEAFF.

The J gene is TRBJ2-2, the V gene TRBV7-3, with 12 bases matching TRBD1. The V and J ends lost 6 bases and 9 bases, in that order; junction bases with no gene match: 8. The CDR3 is made up of 15 amino acids. From germline, CDR1 is SGHTA and CDR2 FQGTGA. The chain's CDR3 is CASSHSGTGGRELFF. The CDR3 DNA is TGTGCCAGCAGTCATTCCGGGACAGGGGGCCGGGAGCTGTTTTTT.

The chain joins TRBV5-8 to TRBJ2-2; tentatively, D is TRBD1 (5 bases). The CDR3 extends over 14 amino acids. Germline CDR1 is SGHTS and CDR2 is YDEGEE. With 1 base removed from V and 1 base from J, the gap between germline ends came to 5 bases. This CDR3 is CASSLTGNTGELFF. The CDR3 nucleotides are TGTGCCAGCAGCTTGACAGGGAACACCGGGGAGCTGTTTTTT.

The chain combines TRBV7-3 with TRBJ2-2; the D is unclear. The CDR3 is 14 residues long. Per the germline V gene, CDR1 is SGHTA and CDR2 is FQGTGA. Trimming took 5 bases from V and 2 from J, leaving 9 bases between them. CDR3 nucleotide sequence: TGTGCCAGCAGCGCTCACCAAAACACCGGGGAGCTGTTTTTT. Amino acid sequence: CASSAHQNTGELFF.

The rearrangement joins TRBV5-5 to TRBJ1-2; D not resolved. Germline V CDR1 and CDR2: SGHKS, YYEKEE (reference sequence). The CDR3 runs to 14 residues. V lost 2 bases and J lost 7, with 15 bases in between. The CDR3, as DNA: TGTGCCAGCAGCTTAATCCCCGACGGTTCTGGCTACACCTTC. It codes for CASSLIPDGSGYTF.